The T cell receptor (beta chain) under discussion was sequenced for a study of T cell repertoires in cytomegalovirus infection. Study-wide background: Public TCR beta signatures were indicative of both CMV infection and a matching HLA type. Notes on the study in general: HLA-C-restricted CMV clonotypes gave the most frequent clonotype in two of eight donors. Cumulative frequency of public TCR beta families picked out carriers of CMV plus the relevant HLA.

Each CDR3 protein is one row after TCRdb ran MiXCR on the reads. The data show 170,000 or so distinct CDR3 sequences, around an eighth seen once. As for this clonotype: Its cognate antigen is unknown.

The ends were cut back, 5 bases at V and 6 bases at J, with 22 bases in the middle. This CDR3 comprises 16 residues. CDR1 DFQATT and CDR2 SNEGSKA come from the germline V gene (reference sequence). This chain links TRBV20-1 with TRBJ1-4, with a possible D match to TRBD1 (6 bases). This receptor was identified in a human donor in good health (CMV status not recorded). Some clones in this sample may be carry-over from other donors' samples. What was sequenced was PBMCs. Here the CDR3 DNA reads TGCAGTGCTTGGGGGGGCTACAGGGAGGAAGATGAAAAACTGTTTTTT. This sequence encodes CSAWGGYREEDEKLFF.